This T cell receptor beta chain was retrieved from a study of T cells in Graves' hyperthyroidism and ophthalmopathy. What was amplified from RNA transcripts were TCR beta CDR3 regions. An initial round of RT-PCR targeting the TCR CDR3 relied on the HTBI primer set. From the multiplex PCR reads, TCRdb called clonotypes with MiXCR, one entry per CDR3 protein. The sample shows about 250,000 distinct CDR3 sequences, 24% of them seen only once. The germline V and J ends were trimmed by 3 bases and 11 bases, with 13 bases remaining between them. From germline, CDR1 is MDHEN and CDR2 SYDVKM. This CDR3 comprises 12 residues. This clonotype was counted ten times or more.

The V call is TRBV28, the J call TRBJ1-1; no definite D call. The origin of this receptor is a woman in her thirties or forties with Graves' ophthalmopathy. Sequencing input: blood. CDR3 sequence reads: CASSLGRGLAFF. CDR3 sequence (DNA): TGTGCCAGCAGTTTGGGAAGAGGGCTCGCTTTCTTT. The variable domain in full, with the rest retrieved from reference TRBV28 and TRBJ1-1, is DVKVTQSSRYLVKRTGEKVFLECVQDMDHENMFWYRQDPGLGLRLIYFSYDVKMKEKGDIPEGYSVSREKKERFSLILESASTNQTSMYLCASSLGRGLAFFGQGTRLTVV.